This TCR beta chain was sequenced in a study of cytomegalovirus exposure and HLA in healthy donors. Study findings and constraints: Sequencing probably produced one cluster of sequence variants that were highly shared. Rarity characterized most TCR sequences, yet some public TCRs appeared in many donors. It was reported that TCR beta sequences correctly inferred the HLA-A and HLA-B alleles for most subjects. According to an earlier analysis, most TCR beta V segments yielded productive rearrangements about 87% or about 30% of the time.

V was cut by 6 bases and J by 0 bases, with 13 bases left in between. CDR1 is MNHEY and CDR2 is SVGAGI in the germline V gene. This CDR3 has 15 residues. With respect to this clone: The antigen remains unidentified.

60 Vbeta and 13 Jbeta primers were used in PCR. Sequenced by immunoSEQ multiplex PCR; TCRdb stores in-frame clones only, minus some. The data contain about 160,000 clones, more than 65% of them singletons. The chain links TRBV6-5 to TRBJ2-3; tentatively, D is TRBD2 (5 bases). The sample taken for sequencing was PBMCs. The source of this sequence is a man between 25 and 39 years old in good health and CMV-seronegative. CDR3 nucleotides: TGTGCCAGCAGACGAGGCGGGCAGAGCACAGATACGCAGTATTTT. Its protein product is CASRRGGQSTDTQYF.